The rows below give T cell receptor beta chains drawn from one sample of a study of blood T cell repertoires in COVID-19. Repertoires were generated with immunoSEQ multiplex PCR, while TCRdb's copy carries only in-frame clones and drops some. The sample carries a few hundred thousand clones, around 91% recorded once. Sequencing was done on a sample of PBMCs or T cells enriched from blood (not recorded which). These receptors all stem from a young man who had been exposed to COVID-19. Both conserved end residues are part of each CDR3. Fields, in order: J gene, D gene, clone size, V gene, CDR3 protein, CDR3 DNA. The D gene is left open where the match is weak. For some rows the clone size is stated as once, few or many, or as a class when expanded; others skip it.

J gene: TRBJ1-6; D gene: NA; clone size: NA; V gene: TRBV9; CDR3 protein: CASSAGVSPLHF; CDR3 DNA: TGTGCCAGCAGCGCAGGGGTTTCACCCCTCCACTTT
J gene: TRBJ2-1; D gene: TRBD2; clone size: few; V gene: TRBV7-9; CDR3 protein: CASSLVAGGEQFF; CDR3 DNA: TGTGCCAGCAGCTTAGTGGCCGGGGGGGAGCAGTTCTTC
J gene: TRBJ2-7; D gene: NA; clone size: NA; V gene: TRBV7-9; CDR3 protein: CASSQGGAGWDEQYF; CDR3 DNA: TGTGCCAGCAGCCAAGGTGGTGCGGGGTGGGACGAGCAGTACTTC
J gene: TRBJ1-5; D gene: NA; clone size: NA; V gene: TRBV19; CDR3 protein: CASRGRQEYWSNQPQHF; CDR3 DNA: TGTGCCAGTAGGGGACGACAGGAGTACTGGAGCAATCAGCCCCAGCATTTT
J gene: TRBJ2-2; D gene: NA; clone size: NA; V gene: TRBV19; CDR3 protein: CASSETDSNTGELFF; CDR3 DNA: TGTGCCAGTAGTGAGACAGACTCGAACACCGGGGAGCTGTTTTTT
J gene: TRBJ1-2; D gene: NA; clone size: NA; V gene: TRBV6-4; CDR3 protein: CASSGTGGSGGYTF; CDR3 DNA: TGTGCCAGCAGCGGGACCGGGGGAAGTGGTGGCTACACCTTC
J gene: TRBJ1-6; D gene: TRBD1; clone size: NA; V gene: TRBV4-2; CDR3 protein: CASSQRGYPGGSYNSPLHF; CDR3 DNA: TGTGCCAGCAGCCAACGGGGCTACCCAGGGGGCTCCTATAATTCACCCCTCCACTTT
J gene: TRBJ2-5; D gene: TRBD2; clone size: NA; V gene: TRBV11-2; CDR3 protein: CASIPGGAGGETQYF; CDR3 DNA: TGTGCCAGCATCCCCGGGGGAGCGGGGGGTGAGACCCAGTACTTC
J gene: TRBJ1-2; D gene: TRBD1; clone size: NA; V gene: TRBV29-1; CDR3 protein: CSVVTGDYGYTF; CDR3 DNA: TGCAGCGTTGTCACAGGGGACTATGGCTACACCTTC
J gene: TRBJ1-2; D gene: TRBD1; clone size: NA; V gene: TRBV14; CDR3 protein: CASSQELGQGSYGYTF; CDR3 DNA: TGTGCCAGCAGCCAAGAATTGGGACAGGGCAGCTATGGCTACACCTTC
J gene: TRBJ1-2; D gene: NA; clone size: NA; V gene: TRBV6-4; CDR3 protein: CASIQASPANYGYTF; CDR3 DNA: TGTGCCAGCATACAGGCGTCACCCGCTAACTATGGCTACACCTTC
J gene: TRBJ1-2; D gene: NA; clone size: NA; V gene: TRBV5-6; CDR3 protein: CASSLAGAGQGSGYGYTF; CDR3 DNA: TGTGCCAGCAGCTTGGCGGGTGCGGGCCAGGGGTCGGGGTATGGCTACACCTTC
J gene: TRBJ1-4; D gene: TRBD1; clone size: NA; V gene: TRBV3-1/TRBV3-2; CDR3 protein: CASKSRGSPNEKLFF; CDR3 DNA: TGTGCCAGCAAGTCCAGGGGGAGCCCTAATGAAAAACTGTTTTTT
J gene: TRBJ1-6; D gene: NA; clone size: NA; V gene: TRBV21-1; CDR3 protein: CASSREPGQGMNSPLHF; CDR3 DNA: TGTGCCAGCAGCAGGGAGCCGGGACAGGGTATGAATTCACCCCTCCACTTT
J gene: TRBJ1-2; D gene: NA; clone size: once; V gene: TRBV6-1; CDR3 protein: CASSEARVGPYGYTF; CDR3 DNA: TGTGCCAGCAGTGAAGCGCGGGTTGGACCCTATGGCTACACCTTC
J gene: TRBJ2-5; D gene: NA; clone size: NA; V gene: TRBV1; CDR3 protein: CTSSQDGLAGGETQYF; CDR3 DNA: TGCACCAGCAGCCAAGATGGACTAGCGGGGGGAGAGACCCAGTACTTC
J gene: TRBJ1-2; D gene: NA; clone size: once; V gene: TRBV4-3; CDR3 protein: CASSQEGLKGQNGYTF; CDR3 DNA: TGCGCCAGCAGCCAAGAGGGTCTGAAGGGGCAGAATGGCTACACCTTC
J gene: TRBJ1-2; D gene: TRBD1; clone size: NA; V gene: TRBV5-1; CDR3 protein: CASSSGQDPPYGYTF; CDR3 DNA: TGCGCCAGCAGCTCGGGACAGGACCCTCCGTATGGCTACACCTTC
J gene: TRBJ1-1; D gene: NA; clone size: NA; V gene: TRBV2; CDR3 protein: CASRMTENTEAFF; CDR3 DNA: TGTGCCAGCAGGATGACAGAGAACACTGAAGCTTTCTTT
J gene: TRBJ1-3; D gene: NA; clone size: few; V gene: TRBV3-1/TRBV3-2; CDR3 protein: CASSQELGRGVGF; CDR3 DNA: TGTGCCAGCAGCCAAGAATTAGGAAGGGGCGTCGGCTTT
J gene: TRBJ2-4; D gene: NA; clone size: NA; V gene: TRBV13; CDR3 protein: CASSSLQGGTGPNLAKNIQYF; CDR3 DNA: TGTGCCAGCAGCTCCCTTCAGGGTGGTACAGGGCCCAACCTAGCCAAAAACATTCAGTACTTC
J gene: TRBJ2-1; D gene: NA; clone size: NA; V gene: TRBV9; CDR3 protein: CASSVAPGSAEQFF; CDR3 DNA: TGTGCCAGCAGCGTAGCTCCAGGATCGGCTGAGCAGTTCTTC
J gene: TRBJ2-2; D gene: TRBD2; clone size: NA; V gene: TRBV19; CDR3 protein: CASSTPIAGGPFGELFF; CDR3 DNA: TGTGCCAGTAGTACCCCTATAGCGGGGGGGCCTTTCGGGGAGCTGTTTTTT
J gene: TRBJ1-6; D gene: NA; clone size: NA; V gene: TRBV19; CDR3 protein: CASSISYRGNSPLHF; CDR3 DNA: TGTGCCAGTAGTATATCGTATAGGGGCAATTCACCCCTCCACTTT
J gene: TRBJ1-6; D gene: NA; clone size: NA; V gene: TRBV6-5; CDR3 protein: CASSFLFSDSLSLHF; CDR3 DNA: TGTGCCAGCAGTTTCCTCTTCTCCGACTCTCTATCCCTCCACTTT
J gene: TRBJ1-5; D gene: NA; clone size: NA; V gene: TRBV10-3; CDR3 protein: CAISESGGQSNQPQHF; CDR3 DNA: TGTGCCATCAGTGAGTCAGGGGGACAAAGCAATCAGCCCCAGCATTTT
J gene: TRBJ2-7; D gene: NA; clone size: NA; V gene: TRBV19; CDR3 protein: CASSPGTYEQYF; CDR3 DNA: TGTGCCAGTAGCCCTGGGACATACGAGCAGTACTTC
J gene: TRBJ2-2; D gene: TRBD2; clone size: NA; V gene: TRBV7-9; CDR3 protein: CASSYRLAGAGELFF; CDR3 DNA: TGTGCCAGCAGCTACCGACTAGCGGGGGCCGGGGAGCTGTTTTTT
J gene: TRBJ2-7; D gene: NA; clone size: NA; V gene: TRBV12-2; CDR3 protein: CATYLQYF; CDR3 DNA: TGTGCAACCTACCTGCAGTACTTC
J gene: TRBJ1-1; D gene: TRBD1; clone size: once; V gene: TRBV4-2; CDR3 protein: CASSFGQGNTEAFF; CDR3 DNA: TGTGCCAGCAGCTTCGGACAGGGAAACACTGAAGCTTTCTTT
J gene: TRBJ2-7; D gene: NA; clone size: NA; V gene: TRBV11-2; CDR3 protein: CASRSAAISYEQYF; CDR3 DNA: TGTGCCAGCAGATCAGCGGCCATCTCCTACGAGCAGTACTTC
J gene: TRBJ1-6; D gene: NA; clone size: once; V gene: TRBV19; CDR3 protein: CASSPAASSYNSPLHF; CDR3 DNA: TGTGCCAGTAGCCCCGCGGCGAGCTCCTATAATTCACCCCTCCACTTT
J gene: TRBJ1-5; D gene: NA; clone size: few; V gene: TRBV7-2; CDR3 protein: CASSLYGQNSNQPQHF; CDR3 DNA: TGTGCCAGCAGCTTATACGGACAGAATAGCAATCAGCCCCAGCATTTT
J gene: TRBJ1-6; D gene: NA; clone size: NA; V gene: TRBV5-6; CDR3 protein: CASRLGARNSPLHF; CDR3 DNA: TGTGCCAGCAGGTTGGGGGCGAGAAATTCACCCCTCCACTTT
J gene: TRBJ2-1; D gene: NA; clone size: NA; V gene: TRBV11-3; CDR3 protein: CASSTTTGTPQEEQFF; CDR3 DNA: TGTGCCAGCAGCACCACAACCGGGACTCCCCAGGAGGAGCAGTTCTTC
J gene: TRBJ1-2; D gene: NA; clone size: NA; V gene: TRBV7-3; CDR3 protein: CASSLGGHGGYTF; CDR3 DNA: TGTGCCAGCAGCTTAGGGGGACATGGAGGCTACACCTTC
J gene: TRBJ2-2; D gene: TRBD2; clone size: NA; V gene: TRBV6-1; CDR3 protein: CASSEATTSGGAAGELFF; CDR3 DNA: TGTGCCAGCAGTGAAGCAACCACTAGCGGGGGGGCCGCCGGGGAGCTGTTTTTT
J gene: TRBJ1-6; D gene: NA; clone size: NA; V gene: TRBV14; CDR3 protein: CASSHGGIDSPLHF; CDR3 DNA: TGTGCCAGCAGCCATGGGGGCATCGATTCACCCCTCCACTTT
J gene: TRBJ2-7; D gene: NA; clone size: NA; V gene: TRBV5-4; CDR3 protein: CASSLGGRGVMYEQYF; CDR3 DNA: TGTGCCAGCAGCTTAGGGGGTCGGGGGGTCATGTACGAGCAGTACTTC
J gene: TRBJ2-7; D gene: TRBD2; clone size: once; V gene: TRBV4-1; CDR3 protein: CASSPLLAGGNSYEQYF; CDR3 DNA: TGCGCCAGCAGCCCCCTCCTAGCGGGGGGGAACTCCTACGAGCAGTACTTC
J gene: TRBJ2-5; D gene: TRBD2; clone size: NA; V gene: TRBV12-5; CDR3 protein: CASGLVLAGRYQETQYF; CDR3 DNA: TGTGCTAGTGGTTTGGTACTAGCGGGGAGATACCAAGAGACCCAGTACTTC
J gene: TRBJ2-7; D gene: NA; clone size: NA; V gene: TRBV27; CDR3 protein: CASSVVGQETYEQYF; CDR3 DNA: TGTGCCAGCAGTGTCGTGGGGCAGGAGACTTACGAGCAGTACTTC
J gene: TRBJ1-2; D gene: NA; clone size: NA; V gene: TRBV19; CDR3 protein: CARKRQTGYTF; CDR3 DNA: TGTGCCAGAAAAAGACAGACGGGCTACACCTTC
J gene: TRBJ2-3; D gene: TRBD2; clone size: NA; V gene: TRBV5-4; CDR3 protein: CATTSGVSVDTQYF; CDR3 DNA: TGTGCCACAACAAGCGGGGTCTCTGTGGATACGCAGTATTTT
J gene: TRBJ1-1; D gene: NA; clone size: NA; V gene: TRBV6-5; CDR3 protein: CASSQQQGYTEAFF; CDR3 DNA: TGTGCCAGCAGTCAACAACAGGGATACACTGAAGCTTTCTTT